These T cell receptor beta chains were read from a single sample in a study of blood T cell repertoires in COVID-19. Generated by immunoSEQ multiplex PCR, the TCRdb table keeps only in-frame clones and is missing some. There are a few hundred thousand clones in the sample; around 91% occur only once, and less than 2% lies in the top ten. The source material was PBMCs or T cells enriched from blood (not recorded which). These receptors were collected from a woman aged 18 to 35 with acute COVID-19. Both conserved end residues are trimmed from each CDR3. D genes are given only for firm matches.

D | length | J | V | CDR3
TRBD2 | 15 | TRBJ2-1 | TRBV28 | ASSLGGSKWDNNEQF
TRBD1 | 13 | TRBJ1-2 | TRBV4-3 | ASSSRDRASYGYT
. | 14 | TRBJ1-3 | TRBV7-2 | ASSRGQLGSGNTIY
TRBD2 | 15 | TRBJ2-1 | TRBV11-3 | ASSLASGTPPYNEQF
. | 10 | TRBJ1-6 | TRBV27 | ASAGADSPLH
. | 13 | TRBJ1-5 | TRBV19 | ASSHRTTSNQPQH
TRBD1 | 12 | TRBJ1-2 | TRBV30 | AWSVGQNNYGYT
. | 15 | TRBJ1-6 | TRBV11-3 | ASSFPPYSSYNSPLH
. | 14 | TRBJ2-3 | TRBV4-2 | ASSPRSRASTDTQY
TRBD1 | 13 | TRBJ1-5 | TRBV6-6 | ASSPWGQFNQPQH
. | 11 | TRBJ1-2 | TRBV7-8 | ASSLAPQSHDT
TRBD2 | 13 | TRBJ2-3 | TRBV6-5 | ASTSGREFADTQY
TRBD1 | 12 | TRBJ2-7 | TRBV27 | ASSRTGGTYEQY
. | 13 | TRBJ1-1 | TRBV7-9 | ASSAKGQLNTEAF
TRBD1 | 13 | TRBJ1-1 | TRBV7-8 | ASSPGQGLGTEAF
TRBD1 | 14 | TRBJ1-1 | TRBV5-6 | ASSFHNRGLLAEAF
. | 13 | TRBJ1-2 | TRBV5-1 | ASSTGQLDNYGYT
TRBD1 | 13 | TRBJ1-2 | TRBV3-1/TRBV3-2 | ASSLTGYGVYGYT
. | 13 | TRBJ2-7 | TRBV27 | ASSLSNPGVYEQY
. | 10 | TRBJ2-7 | TRBV12-3/TRBV12-4 | ASSFGFYEQY
. | 15 | TRBJ1-5 | TRBV19 | ASSIGAGSLGNQPQH
. | 11 | TRBJ1-5 | TRBV27 | ASGRGGRQPQH
TRBD1 | 13 | TRBJ1-3 | TRBV5-1 | ASSSGTGRGNTIY
. | 13 | TRBJ2-1 | TRBV21-1 | ASQRESYCGNEQF
. | 14 | TRBJ2-3 | TRBV4-2 | ASSRTGTLVQDTQY
TRBD2 | 13 | TRBJ2-5 | TRBV10-2 | ASTVAGGPQETQY
TRBD1 | 15 | TRBJ1-6 | TRBV7-9 | ASSLGSGQGANSPLH
TRBD1 | 12 | TRBJ2-7 | TRBV10-3 | AISTGTGYKEQY
. | 12 | TRBJ2-2 | TRBV3-1/TRBV3-2 | ASRHKDSLGELF
TRBD2 | 17 | TRBJ2-7 | TRBV7-3 | ASSGHNAPLAGVPYEQY
. | 12 | TRBJ1-4 | TRBV3-1/TRBV3-2 | ASSQRGNNEKLF
TRBD2 | 13 | TRBJ2-1 | TRBV20-1 | SASTGLAGFGEQF
TRBD2 | 11 | TRBJ2-1 | TRBV10-3 | AIRLAAGDEQF
TRBD1 | 11 | TRBJ2-2 | TRBV30 | AWRDRAAGELF
. | 14 | TRBJ1-2 | TRBV5-6 | ASSQVLVGSLYGYT
. | 10 | TRBJ1-5 | TRBV30 | AWSSGGQPQH
TRBD1 | 15 | TRBJ1-4 | TRBV7-9 | ASSPLVGTVGDEKLF
. | 13 | TRBJ2-3 | TRBV5-1 | ASSGAVVKADTQY
TRBD2 | 13 | TRBJ2-7 | TRBV10-1 | ASSESTSGYYEQY
. | 13 | TRBJ2-1 | TRBV27 | ASSLRAGTNNEQF
TRBD2 | 13 | TRBJ2-2 | TRBV30 | ACRRGLADTGELF
. | 14 | TRBJ2-1 | TRBV3-1/TRBV3-2 | ASSQPRGGSYNEQF
. | 11 | TRBJ2-7 | TRBV6-2/TRBV6-3 | ASSLRAPGEQY
. | 16 | TRBJ2-3 | TRBV6-2/TRBV6-3 | ASSSDRKRESYTDTQY
TRBD2 | 19 | TRBJ2-1 | TRBV7-9 | ASSTTTSGRAGHFSPHEQF
TRBD2 | 15 | TRBJ2-1 | TRBV11-3 | ASSQAGTSGSYNEQF
. | 13 | TRBJ1-1 | TRBV9 | ASSVVAGGFTEAF
. | 13 | TRBJ2-7 | TRBV7-2 | ASSLSASEPYEQY
TRBD2 | 13 | TRBJ2-7 | TRBV6-5 | ASTLSSGRAYEQY